The T cell receptor beta chain under discussion was sequenced for a study of tumor-infiltrating lymphocytes in oesophageal squamous cell carcinoma. MiXCR was run by TCRdb on the PCR reads, yielding one entry per CDR3 protein. The profile shows about 13,000 distinct CDR3 sequences, about half of them singletons. This clonotype was seen only once. The J segment lost 0 bases and the V segment lost 5 bases, leaving 9 bases of the junction unmatched. The CDR3 spans 16 residues. Germline CDR1 and CDR2: SGHTA and FQGTGA. The sequenced sample consisted of blood. This chain connects TRBV7-3 to TRBJ1-1; 7 nucleotides line up with TRBD1. The receptor was isolated from a female donor with esophageal squamous cell carcinoma. CDR3 amino acids: CASSPRQGRMNTEAFF. CDR3 sequence (DNA): TGTGCCAGCAGCCCCAGACAGGGCCGTATGAACACTGAAGCTTTCTTT.